The sequence of this TCR beta chain was determined in a study of cytomegalovirus exposure and HLA in healthy donors (TCRdb year 2017). For the study in its entirety: An earlier analysis of about 530 of the donors reported 276 Gb of sequence data and about 120 million unique TCR beta sequences obtained from about 180 million T cells. Class I and class II HLA loci were covered by the typing at four-digit resolution. Across around 400 genotyped donors of the cohort, an average of 235,054 unique TCR beta nucleotide sequences per donor were sequenced, and roughly 20% of those sequences were non-productive. To decide whether each TCR beta V gene segment behaved as functional or pseudogenic, an earlier analysis of 587 of the donors relied on high-throughput TCR beta sequencing. Donor age, sex, ethnicity and CMV serostatus were compiled alongside the repertoire data. An early release covering 550 to 700 HLA-typed donors comprised roughly 300 gigabases of sequencing data and around 80 million unique TCR sequences. High-throughput TCR immunosequencing, statistical association of individual TCRs with disease status, and machine learning were combined to predict cytomegalovirus infection status. The genetic ancestry cluster associated with self-reported Caucasian donors included roughly four fifths of the 350 to 500 genotyped donors. A later genetic analysis used genome-wide SNP genotypes for about 65% of the 666 donors, treating that subset as a discovery cohort. Using immunosequencing, the study profiled T cell repertoires from fewer than 850 subjects and related those repertoires to cytomegalovirus serostatus. About five DR-DQ haplotypes were treated as single units for association and clustering because of strong linkage in the cohort. Every discovery cohort repertoire had been produced on one sequencing platform. Along with the roughly 710-subject first cohort, a separate validation cohort of about 110 different subjects was used. A later analysis re-analyzed previously published TCR beta repertoires from 660 or so donors and added high-resolution HLA genotyping to study TCR occurrence patterns. The number of donors typed differed by locus, with roughly 620-630 for A, B, C, DRB1 and DQB1, around 560 for DQA1, 600 to 610 for DPA1, and roughly 450 for DPB1. The study aimed to test whether signatures of past pathogen exposure could be identified by cataloging public T cell receptors. Rather than using new phenotypic data, the later analysis identified candidate immune exposures from TCR beta sequences and from how often those sequences occurred across donors.

This clone was observed a handful of times. The antigen it binds to is not known. The input lacks base qualities; no much larger clone sits a single base away. Reading from cysteine to phenylalanine, the CDR3 counts 14 amino acids. Only the CDR3 DNA is retained, 42 bases long and in frame from the first base. The V end loses 0 bases and the J end loses 8 bases, and a stretch of 10 bases separates them. CDR1 and CDR2, per the germline V gene, are LGHNA and YSLEER. The research as a whole found: A later analysis reported that several top co-occurrence clusters appeared linked to parvovirus B19, influenza, CMV and Epstein-Barr virus. A group of highly shared sequence variants was considered likely to be a technical artifact of the sequencing pipeline. Some IMGT-functional V segments, including TRBV6-2 and TRBV6-3, could not be distinguished by the 87-base-pair reads and were therefore excluded. When HLA alleles, especially DR and DQ, strongly co-occurred, TCR associations were difficult to assign to individual alleles. CMV serostatus was the only immune exposure information available for the cohort. Most CMV-associated TCR beta chains appeared to be HLA-restricted in a later analysis, and the HLA associations seemed to be driven largely by CMV exposure. Because HLA typing was missing for some donors at each locus, association tests included only the typed subset. The cohort was sequenced for TCR beta chains only, and without alpha or paired-chain data the features that could be detected were limited. In a later analysis, HLA-associated TCR beta chains showed more clonal expansion and lower generation probabilities than non-associated chains that were equally common. Linkage disequilibrium might explain the correlated functional status among segregating V segments, but an unknown experimental factor could not be excluded. A later genetic analysis associated a missense DCLRE1C variant with V-gene and J-gene trimming of TCR beta chains, and an independent cohort replicated the association. Specific HLA alleles were associated with roughly 16,000 TCR beta sequences at a false discovery rate of 0.05 in a later analysis. In a later genetic analysis, fewer N-insertions in productive TCRs were reported among donors in an Asian-associated ancestry cluster than the roughly 710-donor mean. According to a later analysis, TCR association rates differed among HLA loci, with DRB1 alleles showing the most associated TCRs and HLA-C alleles showing the fewest. A few of the identified cytomegalovirus-associated TCR beta chains were confirmed in vitro to be specific for cytomegalovirus antigens. The classifier was reported to diagnose cytomegalovirus status with high specificity and sensitivity in both the original cohort and the validation cohort. In an earlier analysis of approximately 590 of the donors, most TCR beta V segments appeared in productive rearrangements about 87% or about 30% of the time, broadly matching IMGT annotations. A further reported finding was that TCR beta sequences accurately predicted the HLA-A and HLA-B alleles for most subjects in the first cohort. According to the authors, the approach could potentially be generalized to other disease states and immunological phenotypes. A total of roughly 160 TCR beta chains were listed by the study as associated with cytomegalovirus. Over 15 rarely observed V segments, including chromosome 9 orphons, were excluded from the earlier analysis of some 590 of the donors because counts were too low. Across donors, most TCR sequences were observed very rarely, whereas some public TCRs were present in many individuals. Sequencing depth was assumed to be roughly uniform across donors in the presence/absence analyses, though that assumption may not hold.

In total, more than 500 healthy bone marrow donors made up the cohort. At the time of sampling, every cohort member was nominally healthy, though immune exposures that went unrecorded were likely present. The donor was CMV seropositive and belonged to the group of 250 to 300 seropositive cohort members. Each donor provided a peripheral blood sample, and peripheral blood mononuclear cells were used for TCR beta sequencing. Genomic DNA was extracted from the blood cell samples with the Qiagen DNeasy Blood Extraction Kit. Library preparation used the immunoSEQ multiplex PCR assay. The multiplex PCR relied on a mix of 60 forward primers for TCR Vbeta segments and 13 reverse primers for TCR Jbeta segments. Amplification of the CDR3 region of rearranged TCR beta genes was performed with a multiplex PCR assay on genomic DNA. The amplified TCR beta libraries were sequenced on the Illumina HiSeq System as 87-base-pair reads. As for how the authors treated the data: Across the 666 repertoires, a later analysis counted about 81 million unique TCR beta chains, approximately 12 million of which were shared by at least two donors. A nearest-neighbor algorithm error-corrected the raw reads and collapsed the reads into unique sequences, merging closely related sequences to remove PCR and sequencing errors. Alignment of CDR3 sequences to IMGT reference sequences was used to assign V, D and J gene segments. For a sequence to be retained, a match of at least six nucleotides was required to both a V gene segment and a J gene segment. Rearrangements were classified as productive when the CDR3 lacked stop codons and remained in frame with V and J, and all other rearrangements were classified as non-productive. CDR3 was defined by IMGT convention, running from the second conserved V-encoded cysteine to the conserved J-encoded phenylalanine. Sequences without an unambiguous match to a single V gene segment were excluded from the earlier analysis of approximately 600 of the donors. An earlier analysis of almost 600 of the donors classified V segments as functional when productive rearrangements were above 56.7% and as segregating when the standard deviation between donors was above 5%. A statistical classification framework was built for diagnosing cytomegalovirus status from the catalog of TCR beta chain sequences. V and J gene assignment, in a later analysis, came from comparing TCR nucleotide sequences with IMGT/GENE-DB human TR gene sequences. In a later analysis, CDR3 sequences and most-parsimonious VDJ recombination scenarios were assigned using the TCRdist pipeline. In a later analysis, each TCR beta chain was defined by its CDR3 amino acid sequence together with its V-gene family, and reads lacking a unique V-gene family were excluded. To address suspected cross-contamination and a sequencing artifact, a later analysis removed roughly 580 highly shared, low-generation-probability nucleotide sequences. For each public chain, a later analysis derived a clonal expansion index from normalized ranks of inferred template counts within each repertoire. In a later analysis, generation probabilities were computed using a VDJ recombination model fitted to out-of-frame rearrangements, and the results were checked against IGoR. Hypergeometric tests were used in a later analysis to score TCR-TCR, TCR-HLA and TCR-CMV co-occurrence, with a repertoire-size bias correction applied to the TCR pairs. In a later analysis, false discovery rates were estimated by permuting HLA or CMV assignments 20 times. In a later analysis, co-occurring TCRs were grouped with DBSCAN, and TCRdist sequence similarity was added when clustering was performed within HLA-allele-positive subsets. Repertoires with fewer than 30,000 or more than 120,000 public chains were left out of co-occurrence clustering, as were five repertoires with anomalous nucleotide sharing. TCRdb limited this immuneACCESS table to in-frame rearrangements with V and J called. A share of clones is missing; checked studies link under half to unresolved V genes, and the rest is unexplained. V and J calls and clone size come straight from that table; D and trimming were deduced from the DNA. The sample records some 130,000 clones, 60% to 85% of which are singletons. The ten largest clones capture 3.3% of the sample.

The source material was PBMCs. This sequence uses TRBV4-3 and TRBJ1-4, and possibly TRBD1, on 6 matching bases. The clonotype originates from a woman aged 25 to 39 in good health and CMV-seropositive. The nucleotide sequence is TGCGCCAGCAGCCAAGACAGGGGACGGGAAAAACTGTTTTTT. Its coded protein is CASSQDRGREKLFF.